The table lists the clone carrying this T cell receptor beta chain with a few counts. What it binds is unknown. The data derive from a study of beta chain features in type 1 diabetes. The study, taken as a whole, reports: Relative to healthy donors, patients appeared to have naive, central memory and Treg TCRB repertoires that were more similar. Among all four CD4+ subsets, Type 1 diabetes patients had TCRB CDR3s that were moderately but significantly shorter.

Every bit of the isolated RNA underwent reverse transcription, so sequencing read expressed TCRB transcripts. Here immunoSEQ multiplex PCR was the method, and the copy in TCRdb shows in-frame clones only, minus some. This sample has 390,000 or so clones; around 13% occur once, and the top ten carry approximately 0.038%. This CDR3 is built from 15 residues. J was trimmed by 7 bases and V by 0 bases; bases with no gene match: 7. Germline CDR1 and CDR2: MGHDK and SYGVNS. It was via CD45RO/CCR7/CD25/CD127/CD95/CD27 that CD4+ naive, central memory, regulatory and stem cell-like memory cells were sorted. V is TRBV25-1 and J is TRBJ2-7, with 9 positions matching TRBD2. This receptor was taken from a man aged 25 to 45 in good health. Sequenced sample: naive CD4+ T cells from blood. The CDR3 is CASSEYTRLAEEQYF. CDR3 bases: TGTGCCAGCAGTGAATATACGCGACTAGCGGAAGAGCAGTACTTC.